Listed below are T cell receptor beta chains from one sample, sequenced in a study of T cells in Graves' hyperthyroidism and ophthalmopathy. TCRdb recomputed calls from the multiplex PCR reads with MiXCR, one row per CDR3 protein. This table holds nearly 750,000 distinct CDR3 sequences, under 45% found once. The sequenced sample consisted of blood. The receptor source for this set is a woman aged 35 to 49 with Graves' hyperthyroidism. Both conserved end residues are part of each CDR3.

v_gene | CDR3aa
TRBV6-5 | CASSYAQGWETQYF
TRBV25-1 | CASSQIGLAGGPYTGELFF
TRBV27 | CASMTSGLSGEAQYF
TRBV19 | CASNNRTEAFF
TRBV10-3 | CAISETGTATYEQYF
TRBV7-9 | CASSLFRLAAPYTYEQYF
TRBV20-1 | CSAPTRGYLSYEQYF
TRBV6-6 | CASGYTANYGYTF
TRBV7-9 | CASSLKWDKAEKLFF
TRBV12-3/TRBV12-4 | CASSTPGSMAGTQYF
TRBV7-2 | CASSLSQYREKLFF